Listed here are 20 T cell receptor beta chains from one sample, sequenced in a study of blood T cell repertoires in COVID-19. Assay: immunoSEQ multiplex PCR; the TCRdb copy retains only in-frame clones and omits some. Counted here are some 200,000 clones, around 90% occurring once; the ten biggest clones make up 2% to 2.5%. The sequencing sample was made of PBMCs or T cells enriched from blood (not recorded which). These receptors were taken from a woman aged 25-40 years who had recovered from COVID-19.

As for this clone: The junction shows a germline mismatch at one end, possibly a read error. V is TRBV7-7 and J is TRBJ1-2; D perhaps matches TRBD1 (5 bases). Germline V gene data show CDR1 as SSHAT and CDR2 as FNYEAQ (reference sequence). The CDR3 is 17 residues long. Written as DNA, the CDR3 is TGTGCTAGCAGCTTAAACGCACCGGAGGGGCCGAACTATGGCTACACCTTC. This sequence encodes CASSLNAPEGPNYGYTF.

The genes are TRBV9 and TRBJ1-1; TRBD1 matches 9 bases. The CDR3 loop spans 15 amino acids. With V trimmed by 0 bases and J by 2 bases, 2 bases remained unmatched. From germline, CDR1 is SGDLS and CDR2 YYNGEE. In nucleotides, the CDR3 is TGTGCCAGCAGCGTAGCTACAGGGGGCAACACTGAAGCTTTCTTT. This codes for CASSVATGGNTEAFF.

This chain connects TRBV11-2 to TRBJ1-1, with TRBD1 matching 7 bases. CDR1 and CDR2 from the germline V gene are SGHAT and FQNNGV. The V gene end was trimmed by 3 bases and the J gene end by 7 bases; junction bases not matched to a gene: 11. This CDR3 contains 15 residues. The CDR3 protein is CASSLTDREESEAFF. DNA for the CDR3: TGTGCCAGCAGCTTGACCGACAGGGAGGAGAGTGAAGCTTTCTTT.

The chain recombines TRBV5-1 with TRBJ1-2, with TRBD1 identical over 10 bases. Germline V CDR1 and CDR2: SGHRS, YFSETQ. After removal of 4 bases from V and 0 bases from J, the junction contained 6 bases not matched to a gene. The CDR3 runs to 16 residues. The CDR3 loop reads CASSPGTGDTNYGYTF. The DNA for the CDR3 is TGCGCCAGCAGCCCAGGGACAGGGGACACTAACTATGGCTACACCTTC.

This chain links TRBV19 with TRBJ2-3; 9 bases match TRBD2. Germline V gives CDR1 LNHDA, CDR2 SQIVND (reference sequence). V was pared by 4 bases and J by 2 bases, with 4 bases of the junction left unmatched. The CDR3 runs 15 residues. CDR3 protein: CASSTIAGDTDTQYF. For the CDR3, the DNA is TGTGCCAGTAGTACCATAGCGGGAGACACAGATACGCAGTATTTT.

The chain links TRBV2 to TRBJ2-3; tentative D call: TRBD1 (5 bases). Trimming took off 2 bases at V and 3 bases at J, with 12 bases between the two ends. This CDR3 spans 15 amino acids. Germline lookup yields CDR1 SNHLY and CDR2 FYNNEI. The CDR3 spells CASSERGRPTDTQYF. The CDR3 DNA reads TGTGCCAGCAGTGAAAGGGGAAGGCCTACAGATACGCAGTATTTT.

The V call is TRBV15, the J call TRBJ2-5, with 10 bases lining up with TRBD1. Trimming removed 3 bases from V and 5 bases from J; junction bases left unmatched: 6. Germline lookup yields CDR1 LNHNV and CDR2 YYDKDF (reference sequence). This CDR3 comprises 15 residues. The CDR3 DNA sequence: TGTGCCACCAGCAGGACAGGGGGCGCCGGGGAGACCCAGTACTTC. Its protein product is CATSRTGGAGETQYF.

The chain recombines TRBV5-1 with TRBJ1-3; unclear D gene. CDR1 and CDR2 (germline): SGHRS, YFSETQ. Trimming removed 5 bases at V and 2 bases at J, with 11 bases between. The CDR3 runs to 14 residues. CDR3 DNA: TGCGCCAGCAGGGCCCCCGCCGCTGGAAACACCATATATTTT. This codes for CASRAPAAGNTIYF. Complete variable domain (other parts from reference TRBV5-1 and TRBJ1-3): KAGVTQTPRYLIKTRGQQVTLSCSPISGHRSVSWYQQTPGQGLQFLFEYFSETQRNKGNFPGRFSGRQFSNSRSEMNVSTLELGDSALYLCASRAPAAGNTIYFGEGSWLTVV.

The J gene is TRBJ1-6, the V gene TRBV6-5; D not certain. V was shortened by 10 bases and J by 0 bases, with 13 bases between the two germline ends. The CDR3 consists of 15 residues. From germline, CDR1 is MNHEY and CDR2 SVGAGI. This chain's CDR3 is CAISTESSYNSPLHF. In nucleotides, the CDR3 is TGTGCCATTTCGACGGAGAGCTCCTATAATTCACCCCTCCACTTT.

This clone was detected only once. This chain joins TRBV11-2 and TRBJ2-3; 11 bases match TRBD2. Germline CDR1 and CDR2: SGHAT and FQNNGV. V was clipped by 5 bases and J by 2 bases; unmatched bases: 6. This CDR3 is 16 amino acids long. The CDR3 loop is CASSLGTSGNTDTQYF. Written as DNA, the CDR3 is TGTGCCAGCAGCCTCGGGACTAGCGGAAACACAGATACGCAGTATTTT.

V and J are TRBV6-2 or TRBV6-3 and TRBJ2-5; 7 positions agree with TRBD1. V gave up 2 bases and J gave up 2 bases; unmatched junction bases: 2. Germline values: CDR1 MNHEY, CDR2 SVGEGT. The CDR3 length is 14 residues. CDR3 sequence: CASSYRDSQETQYF. The CDR3 DNA reads as TGTGCCAGCAGTTACCGGGACAGTCAAGAGACCCAGTACTTC.

The chain uses TRBV15 and TRBJ2-7; 8 bases are a match to TRBD1. The germline V gene has CDR1 LNHNV and CDR2 YYDKDF (reference sequence). There are 17 residues in the CDR3. The V segment lost 0 bases and the J segment 4 bases; nucleotides outside the gene matches: 11. Here the CDR3 DNA reads TGTGCCACCAGCAGAGATCTTCAGGGGGCGAAATTGTACGAGCAGTACTTC. Its translation: CATSRDLQGAKLYEQYF.

The rearrangement uses TRBV29-1 and TRBJ2-6, with D possibly matching TRBD1 (5 bases). CDR3 length equals 17 residues. Germline values: CDR1 SQVTM, CDR2 ANQGSEA. The V end lost 0 bases, the J end lost 0 bases, and 12 bases lay between the germline ends. The CDR3 region is CSVEDHRKNSGANVLTF. The CDR3 DNA sequence: TGCAGCGTTGAAGATCACAGGAAAAACTCTGGGGCCAACGTCCTGACTTTC.

This chain links TRBV19 with TRBJ1-5; D uncertain. V lost 5 bases and J 5 bases, leaving 13 bases between the germline ends. Germline assignment: CDR1 LNHDA and CDR2 SQIVND (reference sequence). The CDR3 consists of 14 residues. The chain's CDR3 is CASSFTTPDQPQHF. The CDR3 DNA sequence: TGTGCCAGTAGTTTCACTACGCCCGATCAGCCCCAGCATTTT. Variable domain in full (rest from reference TRBV19 and TRBJ1-5): DGGITQSPKYLFRKEGQNVTLSCEQNLNHDAMYWYRQDPGQGLRLIYYSQIVNDFQKGDIAEGYSVSREKKESFPLTVTSAQKNPTAFYLCASSFTTPDQPQHFGDGTRLSIL.

The chain joins TRBV9 to TRBJ2-7, with D perhaps matching TRBD2 (5 bases). Germline V gene lookup returns CDR1 SGDLS and CDR2 YYNGEE. CDR3 size: 18 residues. The germline V and J ends were trimmed by 4 bases and 5 bases, with 28 bases remaining between them. The CDR3 DNA follows: TGTGCCAGCAGCCCGTTCTCCCGGACGGCGGAGGTAACCCACGAGCAGTACTTC. Translating gives CASSPFSRTAEVTHEQYF.

The gene calls are TRBV29-1 and TRBJ2-1; TRBD2 agrees at 9 bases. CDR1 and CDR2 from the germline V gene are SQVTM and ANQGSEA. V gave up 6 bases and J gave up 3 bases; unmatched junction bases: 12. The CDR3 runs to 16 residues. The CDR3 nucleotides are TGCAGCGTCGGCGGGAGGGCTTTGGATCGCTACAATGAGCAGTTCTTC. It is translated as CSVGGRALDRYNEQFF.

V usage is TRBV3-1 (or the pseudogene TRBV3-2) and J usage is TRBJ2-7; D unresolved. The V gene's germline CDR1 is LGHDT and CDR2 YNNKEL (reference sequence). V lost 1 base, J lost 4 bases, and 5 bases lay in between. The CDR3 runs to 12 residues. CDR3 protein: CASSQVSYEQYF. The CDR3 DNA is TGTGCCAGCAGCCAAGTGTCTTACGAGCAGTACTTC.

The chain employs TRBV5-5 and TRBJ2-2, with D tentatively TRBD1 (5 bases). This CDR3 has 15 amino acids. CDR1 and CDR2 (germline): SGHKS, YYEKEE (reference sequence). V lost 3 bases and J 6 bases, leaving 15 bases between the germline ends. CDR3 loop: CASSSLVSGSGELFF. As DNA, the CDR3 is TGTGCCAGCAGCTCCCTTGTTTCAGGGTCCGGGGAGCTGTTTTTT. Full variable domain (remainder filled in from reference TRBV5-5 and TRBJ2-2): DAGVTQSPTHLIKTRGQQVTLRCSPISGHKSVSWYQQVLGQGPQFIFQYYEKEERGRGNFPDRFSARQFPNYSSELNVNALLLGDSALYLCASSSLVSGSGELFFGEGSRLTVL.

This chain uses TRBV2 with TRBJ1-5; D possibly corresponds to TRBD1 (5 bases). This CDR3 has 15 amino acids. Trimming took off 7 bases at V and 2 bases at J, with 15 bases between the two ends. Germline lookup yields CDR1 SNHLY and CDR2 FYNNEI. The DNA for the CDR3 is TGTGCCAGCAACATCGACGGGGGAGGCAATCAGCCCCAGCATTTT. Amino acids: CASNIDGGGNQPQHF.

The V call is TRBV7-9, the J call TRBJ1-2; possible D gene TRBD1, 5 bases. V was clipped by 5 bases and J by 2 bases, with 12 bases between them. The CDR3 contains 14 residues. CDR1 is SEHNR and CDR2 is FQNEAQ in the germline V gene (reference sequence). The CDR3 nucleotides read TGTGCCAGCAGCCTCGCGGGACGGAACTATGGCTACACCTTC. Amino acids: CASSLAGRNYGYTF.